Following are 30 T cell receptor beta chains from one sample sequenced in a study of response to subunit inactivated influenza vaccine. MiXCR was run by TCRdb on the RT-PCR reads, yielding one entry per CDR3 protein. The table shows some 180,000 distinct CDR3 sequences, with 7.5% to 10% occurring only once. The sample here was non-naive T cells sorted from PBMCs, taken on the day of vaccination. Every receptor here comes from a man aged 45-60 years who received an inactivated influenza vaccine.

This clonotype was counted ten times or more. The rearrangement links TRBV7-8 to TRBJ2-1; TRBD2 matches at 9 bases. V shed 7 bases, J shed 11 bases, and the junction held 15 bases outside the gene matches. The CDR3 has 15 amino acids. Germline values: CDR1 SGHVS, CDR2 FQNEAQ. This CDR3 reads CASIQTPSGDRKQFF. The CDR3 DNA follows: TGTGCCAGCATCCAAACCCCTAGCGGGGACCGTAAGCAGTTCTTC.

This clonotype was seen more than once but under ten times. CDR3 nucleotides: TGTGCCAGCAGCCAAGGACTGTCCAATGAGCAGTTCTTC. Protein sequence: CASSQGLSNEQFF. This rearrangement joins TRBV7-8 to TRBJ2-1, with a weak D call TRBD2 (5 bases). The CDR3 has 13 amino acids. Germline CDR1 and CDR2: SGHVS and FQNEAQ. Trimming stripped 5 bases from V and 6 bases from J, with 11 bases between.

Many counts were recorded for this clonotype. The rearrangement links TRBV6-2 or TRBV6-3 to TRBJ2-2; D gene unclear. Germline V CDR1 and CDR2: MNHEY, SVGEGT. The CDR3 is 17 residues long. With 5 bases removed from V and 0 bases from J, the gap between germline ends came to 16 bases. CDR3 loop: CASSPSRGQSNTGELFF. The CDR3 coding sequence is TGTGCCAGCAGTCCCAGTCGTGGGCAATCGAACACCGGGGAGCTGTTTTTT.

This clonotype has a handful of counts. At one end the junction does not follow the germline gene, possibly because of a read error. The V and J genes are TRBV9 and TRBJ2-3, with D possibly TRBD2 on 5 matching bases. The CDR3 sequence is 14 residues long. Germline values: CDR1 SGDLS, CDR2 YYNGEE. The CDR3 spells CASGKDFGTNTQYF. In DNA form, the CDR3 reads TGTGCCAGTGGGAAGGACTTCGGCACAAATACGCAGTATTTT. Combining the CDR3 with reference TRBV9 and TRBJ2-3 gives the whole variable domain DSGVTQTPKHLITATGQRVTLRCSPRSGDLSVYWYQQSLDQGLQFLIQYYNGEERAKGNILERFSAQQFPDLHSELNLSSLELGDSALYFCASGKDFGTNTQYFGPGTRLTVL.

The sample holds one count of this clonotype. The V and J genes are TRBV29-1 and TRBJ2-3; 10 bases match TRBD2. The V gene's germline CDR1 is SQVTM and CDR2 ANQGSEA. The CDR3 is made up of 15 amino acids. The ends lost 6 bases at V and 3 bases at J; junction bases unmatched: 9. The CDR3 region is CSVVTAGGPTDTQYF. For the CDR3, the DNA is TGCAGCGTCGTGACAGCGGGAGGGCCTACAGATACGCAGTATTTT.

V usage is TRBV20-1 and J usage is TRBJ2-5; 12 bases match TRBD2. J lost 5 bases, V lost 5 bases, and 9 bases had no gene match. The CDR3 is 15 amino acids. Germline V lookup: CDR1 DFQATT, CDR2 SNEGSKA (reference sequence). CDR3 DNA: TGCAGTGCTGCCCTAGCGGGAGGGCCCTCGGAGACCCAGTACTTC. This gives the protein CSAALAGGPSETQYF.

This clonotype was picked up a small number of times. The chain joins TRBV11-2 to TRBJ2-5; 9 bases agree with TRBD2. Trimming cost V 6 bases and J 7 bases; bases outside gene matches: 12. Germline CDR1 reads SGHAT; CDR2 reads FQNNGV. This CDR3 region has 15 residues. In DNA form, the CDR3 reads TGTGCCAGCAGTGGAACCGGGACTAGCAAAAGGACCCAGTACTTC. This codes for CASSGTGTSKRTQYF.

In this sample, this clonotype turned up a few times. This sequence joins TRBV20-1 and TRBJ2-5; a possible D gene is TRBD2 (5 bases). Germline V gene sequence: CDR1 DFQATT, CDR2 SNEGSKA (reference sequence). CDR3 length: 12 residues. The V and J ends lost 4 bases and 4 bases respectively, with 10 bases between them. The CDR3 region has the DNA TGCAGTGCTACGGACCGGGGAGAGACCCAGTACTTC. Its translation is CSATDRGETQYF.

The chain recombines TRBV29-1 with TRBJ2-3, with 9 bases aligning to TRBD2. The CDR3 consists of 15 residues. V was pared by 0 bases and J by 4 bases, with 5 bases of the junction left unmatched. Per germline, CDR1 SQVTM and CDR2 ANQGSEA. CDR3 sequence (DNA): TGCAGCGTTGAAGATTGGGCGGGGGGGCCAGATACGCAGTATTTT. Its protein is CSVEDWAGGPDTQYF.

The CDR3 loop is CASSFGGAGGSYEQYF. In DNA form, the CDR3 reads TGCGCCAGCAGCTTCGGAGGGGCGGGAGGTTCATACGAGCAGTACTTC. The gene calls are TRBV5-1 and TRBJ2-7; 8 nucleotides line up with TRBD2. The CDR3 extends over 16 amino acids. Germline V gene sequence: CDR1 SGHRS, CDR2 YFSETQ. Trimming removed 2 bases from V and 4 bases from J; junction bases left unmatched: 11.

This clonotype was seen a few times. The rearrangement joins TRBV6-1 to TRBJ2-1, with D possibly being TRBD1 or TRBD2 (5 bases each). The germline V and J ends were trimmed by 6 bases and 5 bases, with 14 bases remaining between them. Germline assignment: CDR1 MNHNS and CDR2 SASEGT. The CDR3 runs to 14 residues. Here the CDR3 reads CASRMTGRHNEQFF. For the CDR3, the DNA is TGTGCCAGCAGAATGACGGGACGCCACAATGAGCAGTTCTTC.

This clonotype was counted ten times or more. The CDR3 spells CASSWTTNTGELFF. The CDR3 coding sequence is TGTGCCAGCAGCTGGACTACGAACACCGGGGAGCTGTTTTTT. The V call is TRBV12-3 or TRBV12-4, the J call TRBJ2-2; possibly TRBD2 for D (6 bases). Trimming stripped 6 bases from V and 0 bases from J, with 8 bases between. CDR3 length equals 14 residues.

This clonotype showed up many times. J is TRBJ2-1 and V is TRBV20-1, with unresolved D. Germline V gene sequence: CDR1 DFQATT, CDR2 SNEGSKA (reference sequence). This CDR3 has 12 amino acids. Trimming left V 6 bases short and J 7 bases short, with 13 bases between. CDR3 coding DNA: TGCAGTGCAGCCCGGTATCCGAATGAGCAGTTCTTC. Residues: CSAARYPNEQFF.

This clonotype was found many times. V and J are TRBV5-1 and TRBJ2-2; 8 bases match TRBD1. This CDR3 spans 16 amino acids. Germline CDR1 SGHRS, CDR2 YFSETQ. The trim removed 0 bases at V and 4 bases at J, leaving 5 bases unmatched. CDR3 DNA sequence: TGCGCCAGCAGCTTGGCAGGACAGGGAGCCACCGGGGAGCTGTTTTTT. Translated, it gives CASSLAGQGATGELFF.

There are a few counts of this clonotype. The chain uses TRBV10-3 and TRBJ2-1, with 12 bases matching TRBD2. Germline values: CDR1 ENHRY, CDR2 SYGVKD. This CDR3 comprises 13 residues. V shed 5 bases, J shed 9 bases, and the junction held 2 bases outside the gene matches. CDR3 DNA sequence: TGTGCCATCAGTCGACTAGCGGGGGTTGAGCAGTTCTTC. It codes for CAISRLAGVEQFF.

This clonotype has ten or more counts. This chain joins TRBV7-2 and TRBJ1-6; 9 positions agree with TRBD1. The CDR3 consists of 16 residues. V was clipped by 1 base and J by 10 bases; unmatched bases: 8. Germline CDR1 and CDR2: SGHTA and FQGNSA. CDR3 nucleotides: TGTGCCAGCAGCTTAGACAACGGACAGGGGAGATCACCCCTCCACTTT. It specifies CASSLDNGQGRSPLHF.

The chain recombines TRBV9 with TRBJ2-1; TRBD2 matches at 7 bases. The germline gives CDR1 SGDLS, CDR2 YYNGEE. Germline trimming cut 2 bases from V and 4 bases from J; bases unmatched to any gene: 6. This CDR3 has 15 amino acids. This CDR3 reads CASSVGLAEYNEQFF. The CDR3 bases are TGTGCCAGCAGCGTTGGGCTAGCGGAGTACAATGAGCAGTTCTTC.

This clonotype was observed a few times. The CDR3 loop reads CASSGVGGQPQHF. CDR3 coding DNA: TGTGCCAGCAGTGGGGTGGGGGGTCAGCCCCAGCATTTT. The chain recombines TRBV2 with TRBJ1-5, with a tentative D call TRBD1 (5 bases). Deletions cut 4 bases from V and 6 bases from J, with 10 bases between. Germline V CDR1 and CDR2: SNHLY, FYNNEI. The CDR3 totals 13 residues.

This clonotype was counted ten times or more. CDR3 bases: TGCAGTGCCCCTCGCCGGGACAGGGATCTGGGTGGCTACACCTTC. Protein: CSAPRRDRDLGGYTF. The chain carries TRBV20-1 and TRBJ1-2, with 9 bases identical to TRBD1. After removal of 6 bases from V and 7 bases from J, the junction contained 15 bases not matched to a gene. The CDR3 sequence is 15 residues long. Germline CDR1 is DFQATT and CDR2 is SNEGSKA (reference sequence).

This clonotype turned up a few times. The CDR3 sequence is CASGSSGVETQYF. In DNA, the CDR3 is TGTGCTAGTGGTTCCTCCGGAGTAGAGACCCAGTACTTC. This chain joins TRBV12-5 and TRBJ2-5, with D unclear. The CDR3 is 13 residues long. Germline CDR1 is LGHNT and CDR2 is FRNRAP. V was trimmed by 4 bases and J by 4 bases, leaving 10 bases between them.

This clonotype was recorded a few times. V and J are TRBV29-1 and TRBJ2-3, with 10 bases aligning to TRBD2. Looked up from germline, CDR1 is SQVTM and CDR2 is ANQGSEA. This CDR3 has 16 amino acids. V lost 6 bases and J lost 2; bases outside the gene matches: 11. The CDR3 reads CSVFGLAAMPTDTQYF. The CDR3, as DNA: TGCAGCGTCTTCGGACTAGCGGCAATGCCCACAGATACGCAGTATTTT.

This clonotype appeared a few times. J is TRBJ2-7 and V is TRBV5-1, with 8 bases lining up with TRBD1. Germline V gives CDR1 SGHRS, CDR2 YFSETQ. Germline trimming cut 5 bases from V and 4 bases from J; bases unmatched to any gene: 11. The CDR3 has 15 residues. CDR3 nucleotides: TGCGCCAGCAGAATCCAGGGGGCTCACGGTTACGAGCAGTACTTC. It encodes CASRIQGAHGYEQYF.

CDR3 DNA sequence: TGTGCCAGCAGCTTCGGACAGGGGCTTAACATTCAGTACTTC. This codes for CASSFGQGLNIQYF. The V gene is TRBV7-8, the J gene TRBJ2-4; 9 bases fit TRBD1. The germline CDR1 and CDR2 sequences are SGHVS and FQNEAQ. Trimming cost V 3 bases and J 7 bases; bases outside gene matches: 4. The CDR3 has 14 residues.

Note on this clonotype: The junction does not match germline at one end; this may be a read error. V and J are TRBV20-1 and TRBJ2-1, with a possible D match to TRBD1 (6 bases). Germline CDR1 reads DFQATT; CDR2 reads SNEGSKA (reference sequence). This CDR3 is built from 17 residues. The CDR3: CCARVMPRGRTYNEQFF. CDR3 bases: TGCTGTGCTAGAGTTATGCCCAGGGGCCGTACCTACAATGAGCAGTTCTTC.

The CDR3 sequence is CASSTNHPGELFF. CDR3 bases: TGTGCCAGCAGTACGAATCACCCCGGGGAGCTGTTTTTT. The chain joins TRBV6-1 to TRBJ2-2; D gene uncertain. Per germline, CDR1 MNHNS and CDR2 SASEGT. CDR3 length: 13 residues. The V end lost 5 bases, the J end lost 6 bases, and 10 bases lay between the germline ends.

This clonotype was seen ten or more times. The chain employs TRBV28 and TRBJ2-7; D unclear. V was pared by 4 bases and J by 0 bases, with 7 bases between. Germline values: CDR1 MDHEN, CDR2 SYDVKM. The CDR3 is 13 residues long. CDR3 DNA: TGTGCCAGCAGTTGGACGGGCTCCTACGAGCAGTACTTC. Encoded protein: CASSWTGSYEQYF.

This clonotype was counted a few times. V is TRBV12-3 or TRBV12-4 and J is TRBJ2-3; possible D gene TRBD2, 7 bases. Trimming stripped 5 bases from V and 5 bases from J, with 17 bases between. The CDR3 extends over 15 amino acids. The CDR3 region is CASSPGLRGGDTQYF. The CDR3 DNA reads as TGTGCCAGCAGTCCCGGACTAAGGGGGGGAGATACGCAGTATTTT.

Only a few counts were recorded for this clonotype. The J gene is TRBJ2-1, the V gene TRBV5-5; perhaps TRBD2 as D (6 bases). Germline CDR1 reads SGHKS; CDR2 reads YYEKEE (reference sequence). This CDR3 comprises 13 residues. The V end was cut by 4 bases, the J end by 6 bases, with 11 bases between. The CDR3 sequence: CASSRDSPNEQFF. CDR3 bases: TGTGCCAGCAGCAGGGACTCCCCCAATGAGCAGTTCTTC. Drawing the rest from reference TRBV5-5 and TRBJ2-1, the complete variable domain is DAGVTQSPTHLIKTRGQQVTLRCSPISGHKSVSWYQQVLGQGPQFIFQYYEKEERGRGNFPDRFSARQFPNYSSELNVNALLLGDSALYLCASSRDSPNEQFFGPGTRLTVL.

This chain links TRBV5-1 with TRBJ2-7; maybe TRBD1 (6 bases). V lost 5 bases to trimming and J lost 2 bases, with 14 bases between them. Germline CDR1 reads SGHRS; CDR2 reads YFSETQ. The CDR3 is 14 amino acids. CDR3 nucleotide sequence: TGCGCCAGCAGTAAGCAGGGGATCACCTACGAGCAGTACTTC. This sequence encodes CASSKQGITYEQYF.

This clonotype has only a few counts. The genes are TRBV6-6 and TRBJ2-7; D is uncertain. The germline CDR1 and CDR2 sequences are MNHNY and SVGAGI (reference sequence). The CDR3 consists of 13 residues. Between the trimmed V and J ends, which lost 0 bases and 9 bases, there was a span of 12 bases. CDR3 loop: CASSYSTWATQYF. CDR3 coding DNA: TGTGCCAGCAGTTACTCGACTTGGGCGACGCAGTACTTC.